This TCR beta chain was identified during a study of PD-L1 blockade in urothelial cancer. Study summary: Samples of blood were analyzed 3 weeks (second dose) and 6 weeks after treatment start.

Clones were read by immunoSEQ multiplex PCR, and TCRdb kept only the in-frame ones, dropping some. The repertoire holds about 43,000 clones, with 70% to 90% as singletons. V gave up 4 bases and J gave up 4 bases; unmatched junction bases: 11. From germline, CDR1 is SGHNT and CDR2 YYREEE (reference sequence). The CDR3 consists of 16 residues. The source of this sequence is a woman aged 55-69 years with urothelial cancer. Sequenced here: PBMCs, sampled around atezolizumab (anti-PD-L1) treatment. The chain has TRBV5-4 and TRBJ1-2, with TRBD1 matching 9 bases. The CDR3 spells CASSRGGGQGPYGYTF. The CDR3 nucleotides are TGTGCCAGCAGCCGTGGGGGGGGACAGGGACCCTATGGCTACACCTTC.